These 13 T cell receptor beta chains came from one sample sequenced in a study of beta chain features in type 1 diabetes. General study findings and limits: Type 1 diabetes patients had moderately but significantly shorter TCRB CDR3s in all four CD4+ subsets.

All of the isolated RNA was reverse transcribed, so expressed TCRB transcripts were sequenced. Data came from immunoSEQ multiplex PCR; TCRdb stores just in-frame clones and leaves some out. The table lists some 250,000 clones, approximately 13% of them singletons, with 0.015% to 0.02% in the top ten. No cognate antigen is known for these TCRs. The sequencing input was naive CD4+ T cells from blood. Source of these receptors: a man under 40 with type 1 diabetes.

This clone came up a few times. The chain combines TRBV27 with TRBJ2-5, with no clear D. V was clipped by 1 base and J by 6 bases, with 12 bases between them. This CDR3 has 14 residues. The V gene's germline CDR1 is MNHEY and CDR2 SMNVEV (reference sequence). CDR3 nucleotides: TGTGCCAGCAGTTTATGGTCGAGAGGCCAGACCCAGTACTTC. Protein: CASSLWSRGQTQYF.

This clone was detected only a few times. The CDR3 region is CSVDDRANTGELFF. CDR3 in DNA: TGCAGCGTCGATGACAGGGCGAACACCGGGGAGCTGTTTTTT. The genes are TRBV29-1 and TRBJ2-2, with 7 bases aligning to TRBD1. The germline gives CDR1 SQVTM, CDR2 ANQGSEA. CDR3 length equals 14 residues. V trimming: 6 bases; J trimming: 0 bases; junction bases outside the gene matches: 4.

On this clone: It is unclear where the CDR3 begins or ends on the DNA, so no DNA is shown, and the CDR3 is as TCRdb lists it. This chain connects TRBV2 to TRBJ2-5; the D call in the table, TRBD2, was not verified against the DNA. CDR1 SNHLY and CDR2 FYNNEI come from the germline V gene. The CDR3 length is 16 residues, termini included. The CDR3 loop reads CASSSSGLAAQETQYF.

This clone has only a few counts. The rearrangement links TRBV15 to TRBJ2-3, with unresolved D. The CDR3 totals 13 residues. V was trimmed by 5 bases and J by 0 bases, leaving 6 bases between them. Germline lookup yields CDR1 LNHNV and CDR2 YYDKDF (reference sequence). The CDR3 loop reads CATSPRSTDTQYF. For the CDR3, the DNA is TGTGCCACCAGCCCCAGGAGCACAGATACGCAGTATTTT.

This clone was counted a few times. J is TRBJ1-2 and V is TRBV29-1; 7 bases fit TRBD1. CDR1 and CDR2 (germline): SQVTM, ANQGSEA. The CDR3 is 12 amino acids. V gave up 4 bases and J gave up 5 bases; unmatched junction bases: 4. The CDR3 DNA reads TGCAGCGTTGGACAGGGAGAGTATGGCTACACCTTC. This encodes CSVGQGEYGYTF.

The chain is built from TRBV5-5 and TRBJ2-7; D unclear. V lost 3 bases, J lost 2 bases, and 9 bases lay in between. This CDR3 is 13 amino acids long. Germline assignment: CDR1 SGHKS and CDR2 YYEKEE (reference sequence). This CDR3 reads CASSWATTYEQYF. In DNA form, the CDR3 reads TGTGCCAGCAGCTGGGCTACAACCTACGAGCAGTACTTC.

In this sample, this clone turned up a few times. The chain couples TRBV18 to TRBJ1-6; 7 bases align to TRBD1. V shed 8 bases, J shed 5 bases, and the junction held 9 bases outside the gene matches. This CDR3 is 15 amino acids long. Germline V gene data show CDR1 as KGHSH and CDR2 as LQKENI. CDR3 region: CASATGIPDNSPLHF. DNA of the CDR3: TGTGCCAGCGCGACAGGGATTCCAGATAATTCACCCCTCCACTTT.

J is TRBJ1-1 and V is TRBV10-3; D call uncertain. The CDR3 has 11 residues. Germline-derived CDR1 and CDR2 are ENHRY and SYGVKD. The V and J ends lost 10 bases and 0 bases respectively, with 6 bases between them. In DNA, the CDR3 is TGTGCCACCAGCATGAACACTGAAGCTTTCTTT. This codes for CATSMNTEAFF.

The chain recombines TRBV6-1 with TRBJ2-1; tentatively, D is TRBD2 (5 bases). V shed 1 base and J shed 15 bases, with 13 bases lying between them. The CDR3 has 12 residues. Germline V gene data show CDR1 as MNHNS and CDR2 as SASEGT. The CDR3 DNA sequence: TGTGCCAGCAGTGAAGGCAGTGATCGGGGGTTCTTC. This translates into CASSEGSDRGFF.

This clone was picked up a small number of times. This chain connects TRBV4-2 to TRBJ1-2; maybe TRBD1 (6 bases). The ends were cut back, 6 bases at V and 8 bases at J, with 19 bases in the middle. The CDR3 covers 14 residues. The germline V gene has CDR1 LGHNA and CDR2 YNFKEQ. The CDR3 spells CASRPGRDMGGYTF. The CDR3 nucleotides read TGTGCCAGCAGACCAGGACGGGACATGGGGGGCTACACCTTC.

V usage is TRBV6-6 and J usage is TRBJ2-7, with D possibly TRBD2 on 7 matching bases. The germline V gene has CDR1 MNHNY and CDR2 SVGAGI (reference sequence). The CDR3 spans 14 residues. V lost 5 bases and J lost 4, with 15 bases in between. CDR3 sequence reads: CASSVGRGGYEQYF. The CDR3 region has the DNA TGTGCCAGCAGTGTAGGGAGGGGGGGGTACGAGCAGTACTTC.

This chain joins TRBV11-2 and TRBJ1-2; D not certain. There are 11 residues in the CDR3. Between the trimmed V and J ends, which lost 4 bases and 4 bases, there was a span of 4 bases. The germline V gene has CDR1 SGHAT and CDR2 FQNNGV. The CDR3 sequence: CASSSFYGYTF. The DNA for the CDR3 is TGTGCCAGCAGCTCTTTCTATGGCTACACCTTC.

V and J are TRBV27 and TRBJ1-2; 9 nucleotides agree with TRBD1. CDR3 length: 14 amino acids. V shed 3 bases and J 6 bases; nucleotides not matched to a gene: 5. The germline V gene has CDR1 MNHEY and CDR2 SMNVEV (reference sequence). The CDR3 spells CASSLMTGGNGYTF. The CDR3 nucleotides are TGTGCCAGCAGTTTGATGACAGGGGGTAATGGCTACACCTTC.